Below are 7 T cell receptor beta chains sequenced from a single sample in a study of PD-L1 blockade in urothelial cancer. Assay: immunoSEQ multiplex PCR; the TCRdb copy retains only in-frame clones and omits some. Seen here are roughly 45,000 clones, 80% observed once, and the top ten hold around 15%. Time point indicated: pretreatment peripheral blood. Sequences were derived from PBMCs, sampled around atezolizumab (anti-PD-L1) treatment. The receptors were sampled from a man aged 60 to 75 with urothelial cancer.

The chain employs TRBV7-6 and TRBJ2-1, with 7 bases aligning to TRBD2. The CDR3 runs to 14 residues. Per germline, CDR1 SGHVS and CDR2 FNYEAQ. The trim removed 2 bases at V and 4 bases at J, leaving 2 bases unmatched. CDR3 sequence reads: CASSLSSGYNEQFF. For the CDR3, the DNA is TGTGCCAGCAGCTTATCTAGCGGTTACAATGAGCAGTTCTTC.

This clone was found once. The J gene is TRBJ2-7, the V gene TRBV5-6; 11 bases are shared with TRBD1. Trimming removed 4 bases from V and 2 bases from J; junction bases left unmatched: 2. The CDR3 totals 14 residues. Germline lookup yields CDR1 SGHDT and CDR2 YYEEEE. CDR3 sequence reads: CASSPGQGAYEQYF. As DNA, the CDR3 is TGTGCCAGCAGCCCGGGACAGGGGGCCTACGAGCAGTACTTC.

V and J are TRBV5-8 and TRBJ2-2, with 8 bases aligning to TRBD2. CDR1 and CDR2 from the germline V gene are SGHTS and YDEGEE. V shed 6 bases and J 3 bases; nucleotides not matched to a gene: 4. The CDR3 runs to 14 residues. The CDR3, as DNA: TGTGCCAGCAAGGTCGGGGGGGACACCGGGGAGCTGTTTTTT. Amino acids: CASKVGGDTGELFF.

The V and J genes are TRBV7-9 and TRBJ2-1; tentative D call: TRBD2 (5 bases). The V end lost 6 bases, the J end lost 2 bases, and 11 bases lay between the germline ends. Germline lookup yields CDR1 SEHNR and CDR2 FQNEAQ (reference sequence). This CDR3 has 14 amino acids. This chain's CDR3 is CASSPPGTYNEQFF. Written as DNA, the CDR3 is TGTGCCAGCAGTCCCCCCGGGACCTACAATGAGCAGTTCTTC.

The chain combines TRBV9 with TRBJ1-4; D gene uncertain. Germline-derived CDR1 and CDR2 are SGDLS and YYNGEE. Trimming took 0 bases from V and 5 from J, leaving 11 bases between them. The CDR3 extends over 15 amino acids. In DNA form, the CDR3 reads TGTGCCAGCAGCGTAGGATTACAGTCGAATGAAAAACTGTTTTTT. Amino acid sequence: CASSVGLQSNEKLFF.

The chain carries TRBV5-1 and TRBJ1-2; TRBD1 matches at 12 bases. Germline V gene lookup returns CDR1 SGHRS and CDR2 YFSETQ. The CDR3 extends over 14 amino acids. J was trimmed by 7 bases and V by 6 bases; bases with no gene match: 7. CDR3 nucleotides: TGCGCCAGCACCCGGGACAGGGGGCAAGTTGGCTACACCTTC. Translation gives CASTRDRGQVGYTF.

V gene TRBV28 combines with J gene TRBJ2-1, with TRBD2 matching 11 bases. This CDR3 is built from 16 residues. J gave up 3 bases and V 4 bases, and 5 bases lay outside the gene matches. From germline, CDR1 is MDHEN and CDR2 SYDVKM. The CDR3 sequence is CASSSTSGGYYNEQFF. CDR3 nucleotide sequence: TGTGCCAGCAGTTCTACTAGCGGGGGCTACTACAATGAGCAGTTCTTC.